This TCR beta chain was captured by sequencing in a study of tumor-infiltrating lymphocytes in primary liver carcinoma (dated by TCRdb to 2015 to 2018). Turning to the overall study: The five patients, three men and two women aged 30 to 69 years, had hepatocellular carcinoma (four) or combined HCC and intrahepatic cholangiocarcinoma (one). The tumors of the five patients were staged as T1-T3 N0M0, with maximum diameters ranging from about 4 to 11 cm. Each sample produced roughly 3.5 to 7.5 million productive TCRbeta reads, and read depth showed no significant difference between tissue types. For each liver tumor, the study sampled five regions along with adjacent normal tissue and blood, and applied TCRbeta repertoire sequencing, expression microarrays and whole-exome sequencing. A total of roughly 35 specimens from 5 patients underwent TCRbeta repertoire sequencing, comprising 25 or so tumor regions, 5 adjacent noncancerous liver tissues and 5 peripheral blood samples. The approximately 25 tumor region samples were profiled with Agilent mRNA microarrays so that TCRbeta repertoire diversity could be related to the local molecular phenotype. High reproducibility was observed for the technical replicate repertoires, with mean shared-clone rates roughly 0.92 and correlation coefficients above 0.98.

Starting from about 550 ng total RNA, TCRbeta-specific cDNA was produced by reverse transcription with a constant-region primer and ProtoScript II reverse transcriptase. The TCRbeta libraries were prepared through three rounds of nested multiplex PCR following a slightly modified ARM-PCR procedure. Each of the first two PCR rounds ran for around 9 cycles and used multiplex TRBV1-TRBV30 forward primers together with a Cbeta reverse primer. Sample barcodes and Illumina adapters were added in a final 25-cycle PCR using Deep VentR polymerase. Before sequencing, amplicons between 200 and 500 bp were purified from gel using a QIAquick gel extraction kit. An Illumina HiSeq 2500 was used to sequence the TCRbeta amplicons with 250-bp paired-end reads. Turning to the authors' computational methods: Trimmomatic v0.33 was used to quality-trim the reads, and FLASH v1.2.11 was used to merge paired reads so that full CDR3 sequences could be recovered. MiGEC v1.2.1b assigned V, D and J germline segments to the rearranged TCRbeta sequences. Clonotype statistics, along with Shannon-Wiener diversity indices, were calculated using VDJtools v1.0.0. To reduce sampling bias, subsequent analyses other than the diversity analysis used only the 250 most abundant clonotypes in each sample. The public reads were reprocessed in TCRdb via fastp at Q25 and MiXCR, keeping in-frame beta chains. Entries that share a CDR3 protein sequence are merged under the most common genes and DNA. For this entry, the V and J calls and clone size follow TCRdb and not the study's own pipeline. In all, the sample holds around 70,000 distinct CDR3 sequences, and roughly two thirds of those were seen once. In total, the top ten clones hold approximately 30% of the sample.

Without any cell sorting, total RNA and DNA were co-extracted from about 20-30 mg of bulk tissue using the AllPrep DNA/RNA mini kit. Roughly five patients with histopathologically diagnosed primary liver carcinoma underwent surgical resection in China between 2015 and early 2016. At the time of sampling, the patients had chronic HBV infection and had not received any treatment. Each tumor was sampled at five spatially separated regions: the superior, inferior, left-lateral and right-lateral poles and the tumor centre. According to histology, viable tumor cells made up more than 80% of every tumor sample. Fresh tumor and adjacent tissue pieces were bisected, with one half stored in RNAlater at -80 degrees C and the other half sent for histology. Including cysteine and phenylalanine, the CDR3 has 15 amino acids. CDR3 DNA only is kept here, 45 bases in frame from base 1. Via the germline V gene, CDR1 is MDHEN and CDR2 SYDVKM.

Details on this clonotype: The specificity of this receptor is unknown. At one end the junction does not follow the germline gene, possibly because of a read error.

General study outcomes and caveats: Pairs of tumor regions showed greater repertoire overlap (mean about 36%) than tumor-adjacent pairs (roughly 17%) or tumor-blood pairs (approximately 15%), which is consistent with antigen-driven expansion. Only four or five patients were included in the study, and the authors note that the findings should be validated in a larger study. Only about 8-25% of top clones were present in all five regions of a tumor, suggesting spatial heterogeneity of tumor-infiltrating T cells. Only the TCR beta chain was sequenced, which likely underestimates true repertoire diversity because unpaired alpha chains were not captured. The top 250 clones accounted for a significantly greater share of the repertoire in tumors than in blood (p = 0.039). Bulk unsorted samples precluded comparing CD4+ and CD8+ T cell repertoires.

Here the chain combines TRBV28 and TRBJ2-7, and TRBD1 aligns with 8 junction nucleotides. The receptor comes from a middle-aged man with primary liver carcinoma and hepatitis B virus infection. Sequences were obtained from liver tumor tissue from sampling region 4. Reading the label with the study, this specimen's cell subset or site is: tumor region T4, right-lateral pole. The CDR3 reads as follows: CTSSTWDGTGGEQYF. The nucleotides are TGTACCAGCAGTACATGGGATGGGACAGGCGGCGAGCAGTACTTC.